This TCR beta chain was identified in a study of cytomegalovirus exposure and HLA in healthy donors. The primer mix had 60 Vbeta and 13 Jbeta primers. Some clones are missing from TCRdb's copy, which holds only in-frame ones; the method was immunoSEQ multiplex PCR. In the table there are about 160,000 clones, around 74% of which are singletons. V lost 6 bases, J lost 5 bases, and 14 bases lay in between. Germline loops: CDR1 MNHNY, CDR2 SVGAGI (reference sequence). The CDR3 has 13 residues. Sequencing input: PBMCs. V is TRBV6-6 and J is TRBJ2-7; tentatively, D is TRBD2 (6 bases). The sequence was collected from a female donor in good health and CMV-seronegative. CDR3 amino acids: CASRGTGTDEQYF. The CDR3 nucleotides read TGTGCCAGCAGGGGGACTGGGACCGACGAGCAGTACTTC.